This T cell receptor beta chain was profiled in a study of T cells in Graves' hyperthyroidism and ophthalmopathy. This clonotype has more than one count but fewer than ten. Its target is unknown. Patients affected by ophthalmopathy presented a Clinical Activity Score of at least 3, a NOSPECS grade of at least 4, and disease duration below 3 months. Uncontrolled infection, other autoimmune disease, pregnancy or lactation led to exclusion. General study results and limits: Using 13 V-J features, a model discriminated ophthalmopathy from stable hyperthyroidism.

TCR beta CDR3 regions were amplified from RNA transcripts. When the TCR CDR3 underwent first-round RT-PCR, the HTBI primer set was used. One entry per CDR3 protein, called by TCRdb with MiXCR from the multiplex PCR reads. Here the sample spans some 650,000 distinct CDR3 sequences, roughly 16% being singletons. CDR3 length: 15 residues. V lost 2 bases and J lost 2, with 11 bases in between. Per the germline V gene, CDR1 is MRHNA and CDR2 is SNTAGT. The TCR sequence derives from a woman aged 40 to 49 with Graves' ophthalmopathy. The chain carries TRBV6-4 and TRBJ2-3; D perhaps matches TRBD1 (6 bases). The sequencing sample was made of blood. The CDR3 protein is CASSDQGTPTDTQYF. Here the CDR3 DNA reads TGTGCCAGCAGTGACCAGGGGACCCCCACAGATACGCAGTATTTT.